Following are 10 T cell receptor beta chains from one sample sequenced in a study of neurological immune-mediated disorders. TCRdb re-analysed the 5' RACE reads in MiXCR, keeping a single row per CDR3 protein. The sample holds 50,000 or so distinct CDR3 sequences, 11% seen once. Specimen: PBMCs. These TCRs come from a man aged 60 to 75 in good health.

This clonotype was picked up many times. This sequence joins TRBV5-1 and TRBJ1-5, with D perhaps TRBD1 (5 bases). This CDR3 spans 13 amino acids. Trimming removed 2 bases at V and 5 bases at J, with 8 bases between. Germline V gives CDR1 SGHRS, CDR2 YFSETQ. CDR3 sequence reads: CASSFGGDQPQHF. The CDR3, as DNA: TGCGCCAGCAGCTTTGGGGGGGATCAGCCCCAGCATTTT.

This clonotype was seen repeatedly, ten times or more. The rearrangement uses TRBV12-3 or TRBV12-4 and TRBJ2-5; TRBD2 agrees at 7 bases. Unmatched junction bases numbered 12, after V lost 5 bases and J lost 9 bases. The CDR3 length is 14 residues. CDR3 sequence: CASSPPTAAGAQYF. CDR3 nucleotide sequence: TGTGCCAGCAGTCCCCCGACGGCGGCGGGGGCCCAGTACTTC.

In this sample, this clonotype turned up many times. The chain is built from TRBV15 and TRBJ1-1, with 7 bases matching TRBD1. Trimming at V came to 0 bases and at J to 1 base, leaving 5 bases not matched to a gene. In germline, CDR1 is LNHNV, CDR2 YYDKDF (reference sequence). The CDR3 consists of 16 residues. CDR3 region: CATSRDLGTANTEAFF. DNA of the CDR3: TGTGCCACCAGCAGAGATCTGGGGACAGCGAACACTGAAGCTTTCTTT.

This chain uses TRBV28 with TRBJ2-7; D not resolved. The germline V and J ends were trimmed by 6 bases and 8 bases, with 11 bases remaining between them. The CDR3 loop spans 11 amino acids. Germline-derived CDR1 and CDR2 are MDHEN and SYDVKM. The CDR3 reads CASSSALQQYF. The CDR3 bases are TGTGCCAGCAGCTCGGCGCTGCAGCAGTACTTC.

By sample fraction, this clonotype is medium-sized. The rearrangement joins TRBV6-5 to TRBJ2-5; 7 nucleotides line up with TRBD2. The germline V gene encodes CDR1 MNHEY and CDR2 SVGAGI. Losses at the gene ends were 0 bases for V and 2 bases for J; bases not matched to a gene: 6. The CDR3 extends over 16 amino acids. This CDR3 reads CASSYSKGGVQETQYF. The CDR3, as DNA: TGTGCCAGCAGTTACTCGAAGGGAGGGGTTCAAGAGACCCAGTACTTC.

This clonotype was seen ten or more times. V usage is TRBV12-3 or TRBV12-4 and J usage is TRBJ1-1, with D hard to call. The CDR3 is 12 amino acids. The germline V and J ends were trimmed by 7 bases and 0 bases, with 6 bases remaining between them. CDR3 in amino acids: CASMSLNTEAFF. CDR3 bases: TGTGCCAGCATGAGTCTGAACACTGAAGCTTTCTTT.

This clonotype was seen repeatedly, ten times or more. The chain is built from TRBV12-3 or TRBV12-4 and TRBJ1-2; tentative D call: TRBD1 (6 bases). The ends were cut back, 5 bases at V and 2 bases at J, with 12 bases in the middle. The CDR3 contains 14 residues. In DNA form, the CDR3 reads TGTGCCAGCAGTCCTCCTACAGGGAACTATGGCTACACCTTC. This encodes CASSPPTGNYGYTF.

This clonotype was recorded many times. This chain links TRBV4-3 with TRBJ2-3, with a possible D match to TRBD2 (6 bases). There are 16 residues in the CDR3. The V end lost 3 bases, the J end lost 1 base, and 14 bases lay between the germline ends. Germline V gives CDR1 LGHNA, CDR2 YSLEER. The CDR3 sequence: CASSQEWWGGTDTQYF. The CDR3 DNA follows: TGCGCCAGCAGCCAGGAGTGGTGGGGGGGCACAGATACGCAGTATTTT.

This clonotype was found many times. The rearrangement links TRBV6-5 to TRBJ2-1, with 9 bases matching TRBD1. The CDR3 has 16 amino acids. Germline V gene sequence: CDR1 MNHEY, CDR2 SVGAGI. After removal of 5 bases from V and 7 bases from J, the junction contained 12 bases not matched to a gene. The CDR3 here is CASSARPGTGWNEQFF. The CDR3 DNA is TGTGCCAGCAGTGCCCGACCCGGGACAGGGTGGAATGAGCAGTTCTTC.

This clonotype was found many times. This chain links TRBV5-4 with TRBJ1-1, with a weak D call TRBD1 (6 bases). Germline CDR1 and CDR2: SGHNT and YYREEE (reference sequence). This CDR3 region has 16 residues. V dropped 4 bases and J dropped 1 base, with 17 bases sitting between them. The CDR3 DNA is TGTGCCAGCAGCGACCCTAGGGGGGGGAAGAACACTGAAGCTTTCTTT. Translation gives CASSDPRGGKNTEAFF.